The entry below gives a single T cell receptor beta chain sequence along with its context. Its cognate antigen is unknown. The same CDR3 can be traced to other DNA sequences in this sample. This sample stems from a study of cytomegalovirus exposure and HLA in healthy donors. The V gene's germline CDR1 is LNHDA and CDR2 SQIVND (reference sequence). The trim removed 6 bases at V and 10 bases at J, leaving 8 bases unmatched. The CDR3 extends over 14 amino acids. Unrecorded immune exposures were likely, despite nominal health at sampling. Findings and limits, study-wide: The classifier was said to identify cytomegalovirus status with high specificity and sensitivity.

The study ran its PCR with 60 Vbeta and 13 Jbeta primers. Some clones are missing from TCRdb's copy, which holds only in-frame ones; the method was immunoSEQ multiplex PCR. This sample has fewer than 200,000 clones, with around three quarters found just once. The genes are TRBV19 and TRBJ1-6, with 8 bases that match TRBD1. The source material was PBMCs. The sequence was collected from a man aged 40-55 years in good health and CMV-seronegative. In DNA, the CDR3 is TGTGCCAGTAGCGGACAGGGTGGTGGGTCACCCCTCCACTTT. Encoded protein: CASSGQGGGSPLHF. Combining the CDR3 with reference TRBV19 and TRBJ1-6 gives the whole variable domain DGGITQSPKYLFRKEGQNVTLSCEQNLNHDAMYWYRQDPGQGLRLIYYSQIVNDFQKGDIAEGYSVSREKKESFPLTVTSAQKNPTAFYLCASSGQGGGSPLHFGNGTRLTVT.